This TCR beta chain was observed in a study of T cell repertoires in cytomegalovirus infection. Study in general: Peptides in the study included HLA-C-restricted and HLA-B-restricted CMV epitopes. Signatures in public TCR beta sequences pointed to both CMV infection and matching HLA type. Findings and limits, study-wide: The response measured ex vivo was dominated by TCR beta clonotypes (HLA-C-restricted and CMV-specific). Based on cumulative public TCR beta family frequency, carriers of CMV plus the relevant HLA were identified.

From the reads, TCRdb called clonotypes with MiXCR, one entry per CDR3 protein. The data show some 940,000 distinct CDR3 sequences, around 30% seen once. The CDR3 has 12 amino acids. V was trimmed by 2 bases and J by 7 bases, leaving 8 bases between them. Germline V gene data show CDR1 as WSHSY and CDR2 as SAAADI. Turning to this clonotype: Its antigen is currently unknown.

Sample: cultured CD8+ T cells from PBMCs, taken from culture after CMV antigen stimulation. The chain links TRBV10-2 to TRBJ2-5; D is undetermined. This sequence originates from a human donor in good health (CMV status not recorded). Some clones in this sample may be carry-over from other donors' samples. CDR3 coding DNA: TGCGCCAGCAGTGAGCCCCCCCCGACCCAGTACTTC. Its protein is CASSEPPPTQYF.